This TCR beta chain was obtained from a study of T cells after yellow fever vaccination. Study-wide results and caveats: Contamination of FACS-sorted repertoires by abundant clonotypes from the bulk population could occur. The study found a weaker secondary response that peaked faster, day 5 versus 15.

A universal primer site and UMIs were added as TCR cDNA was made by 5'RACE template switching. TCRdb reprocessed the 5' RACE reads with MiXCR, giving one entry per CDR3 protein. The sample lists 300,000 to 350,000 distinct CDR3 sequences, roughly 8% occurring once. As for this clonotype: Its target is not known.

The germline gives CDR1 DFQATT, CDR2 SNEGSKA (reference sequence). With V trimmed by 5 bases and J by 3 bases, 6 bases remained unmatched. The length of the CDR3 is 14 residues. The gene calls are TRBV20-1 and TRBJ1-5; TRBD1 aligns across 8 bases. The sequence was collected from a young man who received the YFV17D yellow fever vaccine. Sequencing used PBMCs, obtained about 41 days after the first yellow fever vaccination. The CDR3: CSARPGQVNQPQHF. CDR3 nucleotides: TGCAGTGCTCGTCCGGGACAGGTCAATCAGCCCCAGCATTTT.